The sequence of this TCR beta chain was determined in a study of blood T cell repertoires in COVID-19. Only in-frame clones appear in the TCRdb table, and some are missing; sequencing was by immunoSEQ multiplex PCR. The sample lists 150,000 or so clones; 86% were seen once. Germline CDR1 and CDR2: ENHRY and SYGVKD. This CDR3 has 13 amino acids. The V end was cut by 3 bases, the J end by 5 bases, with 10 bases between. The V gene is TRBV10-3, the J gene TRBJ1-1; tentative D call: TRBD1 (5 bases). The TCR sequence derives from a woman between 70 and 85 years old with acute or convalescent COVID-19. The material sequenced was peripheral blood. The CDR3 nucleotides read TGTGCCATCAGTGACGGACAACCAACTGAAGCTTTCTTT. Its protein is CAISDGQPTEAFF.